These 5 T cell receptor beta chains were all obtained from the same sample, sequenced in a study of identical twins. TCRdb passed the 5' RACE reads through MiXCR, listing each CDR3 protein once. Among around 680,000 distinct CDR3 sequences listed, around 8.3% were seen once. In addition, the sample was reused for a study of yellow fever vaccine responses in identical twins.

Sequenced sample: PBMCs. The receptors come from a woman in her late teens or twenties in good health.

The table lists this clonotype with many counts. The CDR3 here is CASSSGATGVETQYF. The DNA for the CDR3 is TGCGCCAGCAGCTCAGGCGCCACCGGTGTGGAGACCCAGTACTTC. The chain joins TRBV5-1 to TRBJ2-5; D is unresolved. This CDR3 has 15 amino acids. Germline V gene data show CDR1 as SGHRS and CDR2 as YFSETQ. Trimming shortened V by 3 bases and J by 5 bases, and 17 bases separated the two germline ends.

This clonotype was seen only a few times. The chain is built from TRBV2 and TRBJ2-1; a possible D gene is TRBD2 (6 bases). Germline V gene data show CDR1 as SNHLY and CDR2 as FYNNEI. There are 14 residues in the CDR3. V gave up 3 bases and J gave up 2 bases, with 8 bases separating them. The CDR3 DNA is TGTGCCAGCAGTGACGGGGGTCCCTACAATGAGCAGTTCTTC. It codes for CASSDGGPYNEQFF.

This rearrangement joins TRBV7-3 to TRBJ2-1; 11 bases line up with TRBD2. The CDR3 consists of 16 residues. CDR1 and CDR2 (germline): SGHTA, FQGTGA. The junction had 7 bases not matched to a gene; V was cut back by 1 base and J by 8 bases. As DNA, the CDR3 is TGTGCCAGCAGCTTAAGTGGGCTAGCGGGGGGCTATGAGCAGTTCTTC. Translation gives CASSLSGLAGGYEQFF.

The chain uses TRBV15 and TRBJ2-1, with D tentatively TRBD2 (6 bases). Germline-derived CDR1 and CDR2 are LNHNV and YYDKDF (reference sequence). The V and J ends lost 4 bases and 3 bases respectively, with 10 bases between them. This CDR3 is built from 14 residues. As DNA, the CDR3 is TGTGCCACCAGCATCCGCGGGGTCTACAATGAGCAGTTCTTC. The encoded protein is CATSIRGVYNEQFF.

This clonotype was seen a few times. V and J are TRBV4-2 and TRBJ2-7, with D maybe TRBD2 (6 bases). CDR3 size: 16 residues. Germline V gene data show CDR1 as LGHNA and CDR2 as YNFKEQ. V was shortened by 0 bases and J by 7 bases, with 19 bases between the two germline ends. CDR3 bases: TGTGCCAGCAGCCAAGACAATCAGCGGGCCTTTGGGGAGCAGTACTTC. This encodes CASSQDNQRAFGEQYF.